The 23 T cell receptor beta chains presented below share a single source sample, sequenced in a study of cytomegalovirus exposure and HLA in healthy donors. Researchers ran the PCR with 60 Vbeta and 13 Jbeta primers. The method was immunoSEQ multiplex PCR; TCRdb's version includes in-frame clones alone and lacks a portion of them. The repertoire consists of fewer than 250,000 clones, with approximately 68% occurring once and the leading ten covering approximately 1.9%. The material sequenced was PBMCs. The receptors were sampled from a woman aged 30 to 39 in good health and CMV-seronegative.

The chain links TRBV6-5 to TRBJ1-4; 8 nucleotides align to TRBD1. Trimming removed 4 bases from V and 5 bases from J; junction bases left unmatched: 3. CDR3 size: 14 residues. Germline values: CDR1 MNHEY, CDR2 SVGAGI. DNA for the CDR3: TGTGCCAGCAGTTTACAGGGGGGAAATGAAAAACTGTTTTTT. Protein: CASSLQGGNEKLFF.

V gene TRBV29-1 combines with J gene TRBJ1-4; a possible D gene is TRBD1 (5 bases). The CDR3 consists of 15 residues. Germline V lookup: CDR1 SQVTM, CDR2 ANQGSEA. The V end was cut by 4 bases, the J end by 1 base, with 13 bases between. CDR3 loop: CSVARRRGTNEKLFF. The CDR3 region has the DNA TGCAGCGTTGCCCGTAGGAGGGGAACTAATGAAAAACTGTTTTTT.

The V and J genes are TRBV27 and TRBJ2-3; D possibly corresponds to TRBD2 (7 bases). The CDR3 totals 14 residues. Germline assignment: CDR1 MNHEY and CDR2 SMNVEV (reference sequence). Trimming took 3 bases from V and 6 from J, leaving 13 bases between them. The CDR3 reads CASSLRGGGDTQYF. In DNA, the CDR3 is TGTGCCAGCAGTTTGAGGGGGGGCGGGGATACGCAGTATTTT.

In its sample, this clone was seen a few times. A junction boundary mismatches the germline segment, possibly from a read error. The gene calls are TRBV7-2 and TRBJ1-2; maybe TRBD1 (5 bases). The CDR3 is 16 residues long. CDR1 and CDR2 (germline): SGHTA, FQGNSA. The CDR3 reads CASSLGPGEGRGGYTF. CDR3 in DNA: TGTGCCAGCAGTTTAGGCCCGGGGGAGGGGAGAGGAGGCTACACCTTC.

This clone was picked up a small number of times. The V and J genes are TRBV4-1 and TRBJ1-2, with 9 bases that match TRBD1. The germline V gene has CDR1 MGHRA and CDR2 YSYEKL. After removal of 2 bases from V and 4 bases from J, the junction contained 11 bases not matched to a gene. The CDR3 runs to 17 residues. The DNA for the CDR3 is TGCGCCAGCAGCCAATCCTCGGGACAGGGACATTTCTATGGCTACACCTTC. Amino acid sequence: CASSQSSGQGHFYGYTF.

The chain carries TRBV7-6 and TRBJ1-4; TRBD1 is a possible D gene (6 bases). CDR1 is SGHVS, CDR2 FNYEAQ, per germline. This CDR3 contains 16 residues. Trimming took 3 bases from V and 5 from J, leaving 16 bases between them. The CDR3 is CASSLGVGAINEKLFF. CDR3 coding DNA: TGTGCCAGCAGCTTGGGGGTGGGGGCAATAAATGAAAAACTGTTTTTT.

This clone was detected only a few times. The chain combines TRBV29-1 with TRBJ1-1; D remains ambiguous. The CDR3 totals 10 residues. V was trimmed by 7 bases and J by 1 base, leaving 4 bases between them. Germline V gives CDR1 SQVTM, CDR2 ANQGSEA. The CDR3 sequence: CSAGNTEAFF. The CDR3 DNA reads TGCAGCGCAGGGAACACTGAAGCTTTCTTT.

This clone was seen more than once but under ten times. The CDR3 nucleotides are TGTGCCAGCAGGCTACTAGCGGGAGTCACTGAGCAGTTCTTC. It codes for CASRLLAGVTEQFF. The genes are TRBV2 and TRBJ2-1, with 11 bases fitting TRBD2. Germline values: CDR1 SNHLY, CDR2 FYNNEI. V dropped 6 bases and J dropped 9; count of bases not matched to a gene: 7. CDR3 length: 14 residues.

The chain is built from TRBV11-3 and TRBJ1-1; perhaps TRBD1 as D (5 bases). Trimming stripped 3 bases from V and 4 bases from J, with 18 bases between. Germline V CDR1 and CDR2: SGHNT, YENEEA. This CDR3 contains 16 residues. CDR3 sequence: CASSLQGPPGGTEAFF. The CDR3 DNA reads as TGTGCCAGCAGCTTGCAGGGACCCCCGGGAGGCACTGAAGCTTTCTTT.

The rearrangement joins TRBV7-3 to TRBJ1-1, with D perhaps matching TRBD1 (5 bases). Germline V gene sequence: CDR1 SGHTA, CDR2 FQGTGA. V was pared by 0 bases and J by 2 bases, with 10 bases between. The CDR3 consists of 15 residues. The CDR3 nucleotides are TGTGCCAGCAGCTTAACGTCCGACAGAAACACTGAAGCTTTCTTT. This sequence encodes CASSLTSDRNTEAFF.

A remark on this clone: Its ends do not fully match the called genes, so a read error is possible. In the same sample, other DNA sequences code for this CDR3. The rearrangement links TRBV2 to TRBJ1-6, with unresolved D. This CDR3 spans 16 amino acids. Germline values: CDR1 SNHLY, CDR2 FYNNEI. The CDR3 DNA reads TGTGCCAGCAGTGAACTAGCCCCGGCCGTTAATTCACCCCTCCACTTC. It codes for CASSELAPAVNSPLHF.

This chain links TRBV6-5 with TRBJ1-1, with TRBD1 matching over 7 bases. The CDR3 sequence is 14 residues long. In germline, CDR1 is MNHEY, CDR2 SVGAGI. J was trimmed by 5 bases and V by 0 bases; bases with no gene match: 3. The CDR3 loop reads CASSYSRGQTEAFF. For the CDR3, the DNA is TGTGCCAGCAGTTACTCAAGGGGACAGACTGAAGCTTTCTTT.

This chain joins TRBV27 and TRBJ1-4, with D maybe TRBD1 (6 bases). Trimming left V 5 bases short and J 7 bases short, with 11 bases between. The CDR3 loop spans 13 amino acids. The germline gives CDR1 MNHEY, CDR2 SMNVEV (reference sequence). The CDR3 DNA is TGTGCCAGCAGTCCCTACAGGGTTGAAAAACTGTTTTTT. This sequence encodes CASSPYRVEKLFF.

This clone was observed once. The chain joins TRBV19 to TRBJ2-5, with a weak D call TRBD2 (5 bases). CDR1 and CDR2 from the germline V gene are LNHDA and SQIVND (reference sequence). This CDR3 spans 15 amino acids. The V gene lost 6 bases and the J gene lost 2 bases, with 16 bases spanning the gap. CDR3 coding DNA: TGTGCCAGTAGAAACACGGGCACGGGGCAAGAGACCCAGTACTTC. Its translation: CASRNTGTGQETQYF.

Note on this clone: The germline gene is not matched at one end of the junction; a read error may be the cause. V usage is TRBV19 and J usage is TRBJ1-3, with D tentatively TRBD1 (5 bases). The CDR3 has 16 residues. Germline V gives CDR1 LNHDA, CDR2 SQIVND (reference sequence). For the CDR3, the DNA is TGTGCCAGTAGTATTGATGGACATAGCTCTGGAAACGCCATATATTTT. Amino acids: CASSIDGHSSGNAIYF.

To note about this clone: This likely comes from a read error, as the CDR3 has no conserved phenylalanine or tryptophan at its end. The gene calls are TRBV7-9 and TRBJ1-1; TRBD1 matches at 9 bases. The CDR3 runs to 14 residues. CDR1 SEHNR and CDR2 FQNEAQ come from the germline V gene (reference sequence). As DNA, the CDR3 is TGTTCCAGCAGCTCCCGACAGGGGGAGTTGGAAGCTTTCTTG. Residues: CSSSSRQGELEAFL.

This sequence joins TRBV5-1 and TRBJ2-1; D remains ambiguous. V gave up 6 bases and J gave up 0 bases, with 13 bases separating them. This CDR3 has 15 residues. CDR1 and CDR2 from the germline V gene are SGHRS and YFSETQ. The CDR3 region is CASNPGGPSYNEQFF. CDR3 nucleotide sequence: TGCGCCAGCAATCCCGGTGGTCCCTCCTACAATGAGCAGTTCTTC.

The chain couples TRBV11-2 to TRBJ1-1; D gene ambiguous. V was pared by 4 bases and J by 1 base, with 10 bases between. Germline values: CDR1 SGHAT, CDR2 FQNNGV. The CDR3 extends over 14 amino acids. CDR3 region: CASSSSFPNTEAFF. The CDR3, as DNA: TGTGCCAGCAGCTCGAGTTTTCCGAACACTGAAGCTTTCTTT.

CDR3 bases: TGTGCCAGCAGCTTGGTAGACAGGAGGAACACTGAAGCTTTCTTT. Its translation: CASSLVDRRNTEAFF. The gene calls are TRBV5-8 and TRBJ1-1, with D possibly matching TRBD1 (6 bases). The CDR3 consists of 15 residues. CDR1 is SGHTS and CDR2 is YDEGEE in the germline V gene. The V gene lost 0 bases and the J gene lost 1 base, with 10 bases spanning the gap.

The J gene is TRBJ1-2, the V gene TRBV15; tentatively, D is TRBD1 (6 bases). CDR1 and CDR2 from the germline V gene are LNHNV and YYDKDF (reference sequence). The CDR3 has 14 residues. The V gene lost 8 bases and the J gene lost 8 bases, with 21 bases spanning the gap. The CDR3 coding sequence is TGTGCCACCGAACTCCTAGGGGGAAGGGACGGCTACACCTTC. Residues: CATELLGGRDGYTF.

This chain links TRBV5-1 with TRBJ2-3; the match to TRBD2 covers 7 bases. V lost 0 bases to trimming and J lost 4 bases; unmatched junction nucleotides: 8. Germline CDR1 and CDR2: SGHRS and YFSETQ. The CDR3 contains 16 residues. This chain's CDR3 is CASSLEGGRGADTQYF. CDR3 in DNA: TGCGCCAGCAGCTTGGAGGGCGGCCGGGGGGCAGATACGCAGTATTTT.

V is TRBV4-2 and J is TRBJ2-7, with TRBD2 identical over 12 bases. Germline CDR1 is LGHNA and CDR2 is YNFKEQ. With V trimmed by 1 base and J by 6 bases, 10 bases remained unmatched. This CDR3 has 17 residues. As DNA, the CDR3 is TGTGCCAGCAGCCAAGTGCCTCCTAGCGGGGGGGCCAGCGAGCAGTACTTC. Translating it yields CASSQVPPSGGASEQYF.

The gene calls are TRBV11-3 and TRBJ2-1; possibly TRBD1 for D (5 bases). V was clipped by 0 bases and J by 7 bases, with 7 bases between them. Germline CDR1 reads SGHNT; CDR2 reads YENEEA. This CDR3 spans 13 amino acids. The DNA for the CDR3 is TGTGCCAGCAGCTTAGACAGGGAAAATGAGCAGTTCTTC. Residues: CASSLDRENEQFF.